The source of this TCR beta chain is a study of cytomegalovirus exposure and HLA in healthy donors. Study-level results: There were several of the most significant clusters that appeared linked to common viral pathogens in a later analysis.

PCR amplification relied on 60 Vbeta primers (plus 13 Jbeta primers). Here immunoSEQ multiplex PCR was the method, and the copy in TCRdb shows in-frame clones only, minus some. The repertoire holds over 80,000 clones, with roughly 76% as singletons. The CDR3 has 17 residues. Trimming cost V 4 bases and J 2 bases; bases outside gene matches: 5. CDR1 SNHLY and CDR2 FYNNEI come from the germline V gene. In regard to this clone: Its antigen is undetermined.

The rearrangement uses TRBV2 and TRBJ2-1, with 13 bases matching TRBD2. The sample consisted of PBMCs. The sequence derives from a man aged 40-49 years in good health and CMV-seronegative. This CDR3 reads CASSGLAGGVTYNEQFF. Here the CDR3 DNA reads TGTGCCAGCAGTGGACTAGCGGGGGGCGTCACCTACAATGAGCAGTTCTTC.